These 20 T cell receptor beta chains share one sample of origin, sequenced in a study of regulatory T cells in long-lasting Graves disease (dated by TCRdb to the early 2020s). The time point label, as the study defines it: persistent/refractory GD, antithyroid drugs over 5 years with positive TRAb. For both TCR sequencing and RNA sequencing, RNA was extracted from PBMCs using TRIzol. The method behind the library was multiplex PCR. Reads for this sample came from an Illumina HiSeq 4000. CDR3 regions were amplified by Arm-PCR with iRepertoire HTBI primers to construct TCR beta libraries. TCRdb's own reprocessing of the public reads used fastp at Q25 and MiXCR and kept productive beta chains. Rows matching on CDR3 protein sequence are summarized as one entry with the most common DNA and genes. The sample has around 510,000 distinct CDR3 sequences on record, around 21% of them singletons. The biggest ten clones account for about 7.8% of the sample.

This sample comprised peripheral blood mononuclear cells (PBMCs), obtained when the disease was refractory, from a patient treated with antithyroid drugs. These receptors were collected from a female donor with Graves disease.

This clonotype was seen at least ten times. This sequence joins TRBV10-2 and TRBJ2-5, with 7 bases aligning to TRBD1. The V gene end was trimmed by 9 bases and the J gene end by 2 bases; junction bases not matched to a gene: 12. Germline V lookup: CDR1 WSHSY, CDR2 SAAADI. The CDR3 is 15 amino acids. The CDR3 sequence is CASQSRTGQQETQYF. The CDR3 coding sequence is TGCGCCAGTCAGTCCCGGACAGGACAACAAGAGACCCAGTACTTC.

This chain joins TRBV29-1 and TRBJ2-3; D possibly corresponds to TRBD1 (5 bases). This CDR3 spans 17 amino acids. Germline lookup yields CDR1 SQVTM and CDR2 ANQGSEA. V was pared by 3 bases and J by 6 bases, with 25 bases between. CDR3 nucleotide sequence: TGCAGCGTTGATCTGAGCCCAGGGCTGGGGTCCCCCGATACGCAGTATTTT. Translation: CSVDLSPGLGSPDTQYF.

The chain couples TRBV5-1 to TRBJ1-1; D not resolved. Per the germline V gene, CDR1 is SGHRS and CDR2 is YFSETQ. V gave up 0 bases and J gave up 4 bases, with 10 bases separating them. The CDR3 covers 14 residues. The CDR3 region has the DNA TGCGCCAGCAGCTTGGGACAATATGGCACTGAAGCTTTCTTT. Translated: CASSLGQYGTEAFF. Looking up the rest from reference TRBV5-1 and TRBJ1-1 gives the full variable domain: KAGVTQTPRYLIKTRGQQVTLSCSPISGHRSVSWYQQTPGQGLQFLFEYFSETQRNKGNFPGRFSGRQFSNSRSEMNVSTLELGDSALYLCASSLGQYGTEAFFGQGTRLTVV.

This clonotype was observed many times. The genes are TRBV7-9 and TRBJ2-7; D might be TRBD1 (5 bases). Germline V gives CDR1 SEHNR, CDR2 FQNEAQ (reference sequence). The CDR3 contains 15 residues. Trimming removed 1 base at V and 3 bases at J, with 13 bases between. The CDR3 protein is CASSLVLGVVYEQYF. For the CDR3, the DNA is TGTGCCAGCAGCTTAGTTTTAGGGGTGGTCTACGAGCAGTACTTC.

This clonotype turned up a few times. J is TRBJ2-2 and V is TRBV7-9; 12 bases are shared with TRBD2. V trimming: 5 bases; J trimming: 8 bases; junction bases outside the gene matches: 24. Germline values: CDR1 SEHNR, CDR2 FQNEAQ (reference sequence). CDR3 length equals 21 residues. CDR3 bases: TGTGCCAGCAGCCCTGCGTCGCTGCGGGGACTAGCGGGCCCCTGGCTAGGGGAGCTGTTTTTT. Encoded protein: CASSPASLRGLAGPWLGELFF.

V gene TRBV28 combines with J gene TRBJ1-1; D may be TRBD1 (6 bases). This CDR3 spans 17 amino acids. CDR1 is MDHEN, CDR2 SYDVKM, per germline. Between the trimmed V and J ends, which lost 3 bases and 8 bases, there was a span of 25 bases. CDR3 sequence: CASSFWGGRGRLGEAFF. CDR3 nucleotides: TGTGCCAGCAGTTTTTGGGGGGGCAGGGGCCGCCTCGGGGAAGCTTTCTTT.

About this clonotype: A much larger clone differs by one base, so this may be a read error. CDR3 sequence reads: CASSFQGAVQREQYF. The CDR3 bases are TGTGCCAGCAGTTTTCAGGGGGCGGTTCAGCGCGAGCAGTACTTC. The rearrangement links TRBV27 to TRBJ2-7; 8 positions match TRBD1. The trim removed 3 bases at V and 6 bases at J, leaving 10 bases unmatched. The CDR3 is 15 amino acids. Germline V gene sequence: CDR1 MNHEY, CDR2 SMNVEV (reference sequence).

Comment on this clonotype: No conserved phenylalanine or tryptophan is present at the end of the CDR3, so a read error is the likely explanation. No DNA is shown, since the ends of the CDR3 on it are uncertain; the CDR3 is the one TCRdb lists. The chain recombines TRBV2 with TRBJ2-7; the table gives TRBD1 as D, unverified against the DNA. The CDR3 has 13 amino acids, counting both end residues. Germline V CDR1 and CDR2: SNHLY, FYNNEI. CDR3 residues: CASSEAPGDREVI.

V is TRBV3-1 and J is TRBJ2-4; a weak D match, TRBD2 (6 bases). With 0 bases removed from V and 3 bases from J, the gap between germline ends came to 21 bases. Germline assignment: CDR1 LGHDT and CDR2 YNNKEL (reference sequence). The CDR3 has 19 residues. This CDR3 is CASSQDGRERESGKNIQYF. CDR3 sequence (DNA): TGTGCCAGCAGCCAAGATGGACGGGAACGGGAGAGCGGCAAAAACATTCAGTACTTC.

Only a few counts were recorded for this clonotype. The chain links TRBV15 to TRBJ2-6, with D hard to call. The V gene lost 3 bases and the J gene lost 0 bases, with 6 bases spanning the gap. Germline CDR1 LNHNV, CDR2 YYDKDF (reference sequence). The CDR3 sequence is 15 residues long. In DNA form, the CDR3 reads TGTGCCACCAGCAGGCGCAGCTCTGGGGCCAACGTCCTGACTTTC. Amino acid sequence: CATSRRSSGANVLTF.

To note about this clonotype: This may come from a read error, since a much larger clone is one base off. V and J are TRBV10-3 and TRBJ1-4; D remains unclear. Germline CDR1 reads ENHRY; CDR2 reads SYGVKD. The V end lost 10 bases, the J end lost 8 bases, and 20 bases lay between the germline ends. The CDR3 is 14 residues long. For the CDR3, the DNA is TGTGCCAGCGGTTACGCCGCATGGGGAGAAAAACTGTTTTTT. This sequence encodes CASGYAAWGEKLFF.

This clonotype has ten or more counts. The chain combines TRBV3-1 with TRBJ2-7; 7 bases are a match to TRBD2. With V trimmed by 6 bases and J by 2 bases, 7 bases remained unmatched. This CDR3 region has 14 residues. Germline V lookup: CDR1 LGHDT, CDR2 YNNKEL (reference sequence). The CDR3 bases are TGTGCCAGCAGTTATCCGGGGGGTACCTACGAGCAGTACTTC. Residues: CASSYPGGTYEQYF.

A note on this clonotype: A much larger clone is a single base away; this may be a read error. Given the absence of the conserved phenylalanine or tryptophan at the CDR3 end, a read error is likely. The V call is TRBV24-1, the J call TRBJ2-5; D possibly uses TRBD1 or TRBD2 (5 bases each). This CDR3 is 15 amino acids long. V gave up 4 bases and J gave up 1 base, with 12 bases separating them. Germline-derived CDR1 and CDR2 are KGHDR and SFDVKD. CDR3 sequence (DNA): TGTGCCACCAGTGACCGAGGGGCAGCCCAAGAGACCCAGTACCTC. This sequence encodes CATSDRGAAQETQYL.

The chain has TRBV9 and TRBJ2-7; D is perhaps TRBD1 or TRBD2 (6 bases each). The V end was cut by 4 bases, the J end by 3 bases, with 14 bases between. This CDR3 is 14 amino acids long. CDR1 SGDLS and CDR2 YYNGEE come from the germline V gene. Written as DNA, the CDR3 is TGTGCCAGCAGCCAGAGGGGGGCCGGCTACGAGCAGTACTTC. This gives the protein CASSQRGAGYEQYF.

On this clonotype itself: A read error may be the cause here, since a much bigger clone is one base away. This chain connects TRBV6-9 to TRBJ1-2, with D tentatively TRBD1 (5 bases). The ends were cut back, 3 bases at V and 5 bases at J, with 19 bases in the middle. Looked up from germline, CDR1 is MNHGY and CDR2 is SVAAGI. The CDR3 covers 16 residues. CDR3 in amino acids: CASSYRGSGPTYGYTF. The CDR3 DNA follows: TGTGCCAGCAGTTACCGGGGGTCAGGACCGACATATGGCTACACCTTC.

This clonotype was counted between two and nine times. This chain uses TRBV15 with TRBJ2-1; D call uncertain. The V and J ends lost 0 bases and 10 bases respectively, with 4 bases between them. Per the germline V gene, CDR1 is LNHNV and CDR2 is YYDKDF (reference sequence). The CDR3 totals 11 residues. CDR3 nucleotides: TGTGCCACCAGCAGAGAACTGGAGCAGTTCTTC. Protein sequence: CATSRELEQFF.

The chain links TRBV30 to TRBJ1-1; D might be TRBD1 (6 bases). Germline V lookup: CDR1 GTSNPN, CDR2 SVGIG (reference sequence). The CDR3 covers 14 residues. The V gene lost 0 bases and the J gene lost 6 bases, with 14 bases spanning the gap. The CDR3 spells CAWSVGASGAEAFF. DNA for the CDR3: TGTGCCTGGAGTGTGGGGGCGTCGGGCGCTGAAGCTTTCTTT.

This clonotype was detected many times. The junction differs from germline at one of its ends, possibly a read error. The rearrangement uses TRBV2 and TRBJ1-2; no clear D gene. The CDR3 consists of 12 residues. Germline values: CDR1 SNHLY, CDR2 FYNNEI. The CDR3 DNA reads TGTGCCAGCAATGAAGAGGTCTATGGCTACACCTTC. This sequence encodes CASNEEVYGYTF.

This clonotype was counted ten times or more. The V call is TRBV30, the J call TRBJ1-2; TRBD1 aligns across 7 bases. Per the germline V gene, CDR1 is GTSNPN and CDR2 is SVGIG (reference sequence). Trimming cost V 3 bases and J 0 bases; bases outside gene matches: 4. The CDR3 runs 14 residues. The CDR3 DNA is TGTGCCTGGAGGACAGGGAGGTCTAACTATGGCTACACCTTC. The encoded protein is CAWRTGRSNYGYTF.

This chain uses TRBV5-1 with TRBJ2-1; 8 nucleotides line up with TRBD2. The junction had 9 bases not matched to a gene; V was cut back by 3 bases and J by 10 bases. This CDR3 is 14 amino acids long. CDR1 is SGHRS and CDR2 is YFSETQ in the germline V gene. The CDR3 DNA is TGCGCCAGCAGCTACGGGACTAGTCGCGTGGAGCAGTTCTTC. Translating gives CASSYGTSRVEQFF.